The 13 T cell receptor beta chains in this list originate from one sample, sequenced in a study of tumor-infiltrating lymphocytes in primary liver carcinoma. The study extracted blood RNA from unsorted whole blood and also extracted germline DNA. Using a constant-region primer together with ProtoScript II reverse transcriptase, TCR beta cDNA was made from approximately 500 ng of total RNA. Three rounds of nested multiplex PCR with slightly modified ARM-PCR produced TCR beta libraries. A C-beta reverse primer was combined with TRBV1-TRBV30 forward primers in the first two PCR rounds, and each round had roughly 11 cycles. TCRdb re-called the multiplex PCR reads with MiXCR, one entry per CDR3 protein. The sample holds about 330,000 distinct CDR3 sequences; approximately 65% are singletons and the top ten take 5% to 6.5%. The sequencing sample was made of peripheral blood. The receptor source for this set is a man between 40 and 49 years old with primary liver carcinoma and hepatitis B virus infection.

With regard to this clonotype: Germline and junction disagree at one end, which may indicate a read error. The CDR3 nucleotides read TGTGTCTGGAGGTTTGTAATGAACACTGAAGCTTTCTTT. Residues: CVWRFVMNTEAFF. This sequence joins TRBV30 and TRBJ1-1; D remains ambiguous. This CDR3 is 13 amino acids long. Germline V lookup: CDR1 GTSNPN, CDR2 SVGIG (reference sequence).

This clonotype came up a few times. CDR3 in DNA: TGTGCCAGCAGTTACTCGATTCCGGGGACAGCAAATTCACCCCTCCACTTT. Its protein is CASSYSIPGTANSPLHF. The rearrangement uses TRBV6-5 and TRBJ1-6; 7 bases fit TRBD1. The CDR3 sequence is 17 residues long. The J segment lost 7 bases and the V segment lost 0 bases, leaving 9 bases of the junction unmatched. Germline V gene lookup returns CDR1 MNHEY and CDR2 SVGAGI.

This chain uses TRBV11-2 with TRBJ2-1, with TRBD2 matching over 8 bases. Germline CDR1 SGHAT, CDR2 FQNNGV. The CDR3 spans 14 residues. The V segment lost 5 bases and the J segment 2 bases; nucleotides outside the gene matches: 2. CDR3 in amino acids: CASSISGTYNEQFF. As DNA, the CDR3 is TGTGCCAGCAGCATTAGCGGGACCTACAATGAGCAGTTCTTC. The whole variable domain, filled in from reference TRBV11-2 and TRBJ2-1, reads EAGVAQSPRYKIIEKRQSVAFWCNPISGHATLYWYQQILGQGPKLLIQFQNNGVVDDSQLPKDRFSAERLKGVDSTLKIQPAKLEDSAVYLCASSISGTYNEQFFGPGTRLTVL.

Note on this clonotype: Lacking the conserved final phenylalanine or tryptophan, this CDR3 likely reflects a read error. The CDR3 here is CASRPGTSDYEQYI. The CDR3 bases are TGTGCCAGCAGGCCCGGGACTAGCGACTACGAGCAGTACATC. The chain uses TRBV11-1 and TRBJ2-7; 10 nucleotides match TRBD2. The CDR3 is 14 residues long. The trim removed 6 bases at V and 3 bases at J, leaving 5 bases unmatched. Germline CDR1 and CDR2: SGHAT and FQDESV (reference sequence).

Points on this clonotype: With a much larger clone just one base away, this may be a read error. The V call is TRBV12-3 or TRBV12-4, the J call TRBJ2-7, with 8 bases fitting TRBD1. V was pared by 2 bases and J by 4 bases, with 7 bases of the junction left unmatched. This CDR3 has 15 amino acids. The chain's CDR3 is CASSLTRDRSYEQYF. The CDR3 region has the DNA TGTGCCAGCAGTTTAACCCGGGACAGGAGTTACGAGCAGTACTTC.

Concerning this clonotype itself: A read error may be the cause here, since a much bigger clone is one base away. The chain couples TRBV6-5 to TRBJ1-1; 7 nucleotides agree with TRBD1. V lost 10 bases to trimming and J lost 5 bases; unmatched junction nucleotides: 13. This CDR3 contains 14 residues. The germline V gene has CDR1 MNHEY and CDR2 SVGAGI. In DNA, the CDR3 is TGTGCCATCATTAGAGGGGGCGCGGGTACTGAAGCTTTCTTT. Protein: CAIIRGGAGTEAFF.

Note on this clonotype: Since a much larger clone is just one base distant, this may be a read error. CDR3 loop: CASSLRTGTSGRAYTQYF. The CDR3 region has the DNA TGCGCCAGCAGCCTCCGCACCGGGACTAGCGGGAGGGCATATACGCAGTATTTT. J is TRBJ2-3 and V is TRBV5-1; 16 nucleotides line up with TRBD2. This CDR3 comprises 18 residues. Germline V gene sequence: CDR1 SGHRS, CDR2 YFSETQ. Trimming removed 4 bases from V and 7 bases from J; junction bases left unmatched: 12.

The V gene is TRBV6-1, the J gene TRBJ2-1; possibly TRBD1 for D (5 bases). The V and J ends lost 1 base and 9 bases respectively, with 10 bases between them. Germline lookup yields CDR1 MNHNS and CDR2 SASEGT. CDR3 size: 13 residues. CDR3 sequence reads: CASSEVGAGEQFF. CDR3 DNA sequence: TGTGCCAGCAGTGAAGTTGGGGCTGGTGAGCAGTTCTTC.

This clonotype occurred many times. The chain couples TRBV4-1 to TRBJ2-5; TRBD2 is a possible D gene (6 bases). The length of the CDR3 is 13 residues. V lost 5 bases and J 5 bases, leaving 12 bases between the germline ends. Germline V gene lookup returns CDR1 MGHRA and CDR2 YSYEKL. The CDR3: CASSFFGGETQYF. CDR3 DNA: TGCGCCAGCAGCTTTTTCGGAGGGGAGACCCAGTACTTC.

This chain uses TRBV5-1 with TRBJ2-2, with 7 bases identical to TRBD1. The CDR3 consists of 15 residues. The V and J ends lost 3 bases and 8 bases, in that order; junction bases with no gene match: 10. CDR1 and CDR2 (germline): SGHRS, YFSETQ. CDR3 sequence reads: CASSWDSGNEGELFF. In DNA, the CDR3 is TGCGCCAGCAGCTGGGACAGCGGAAACGAAGGGGAGCTGTTTTTT.

Many counts were recorded for this clonotype. The chain joins TRBV4-1 to TRBJ1-5, with D perhaps TRBD1 (5 bases). The length of the CDR3 is 15 residues. Germline V gene sequence: CDR1 MGHRA, CDR2 YSYEKL. Trimming took 1 base from V and 3 from J, leaving 10 bases between them. The CDR3 bases are TGCGCCAGCAGCCAAGTTTGGGGGTACAATCAGCCCCAGCATTTT. Translated, it gives CASSQVWGYNQPQHF.

For this clonotype: This may stem from a read error, because a much larger clone lies one nucleotide away. V and J are TRBV6-5 and TRBJ1-2; the D is unclear. Germline V gives CDR1 MNHEY, CDR2 SVGAGI. There are 14 residues in the CDR3. The CDR3 coding sequence is TGTGCCAACAGTCAGAAAGGCAGGTCGGGAGGCTACACCTTC. Translating it yields CANSQKGRSGGYTF.

On this clonotype itself: A read error may account for a junction end that differs from germline. The rearrangement uses TRBV11-2 and TRBJ1-2, with D unclear. Germline lookup yields CDR1 SGHAT and CDR2 FQNNGV. The CDR3 loop spans 12 amino acids. CDR3 sequence: CVSSPTGYCYTF. CDR3 sequence (DNA): TGTGTCAGCAGCCCGACGGGGTATTGCTACACCTTC.